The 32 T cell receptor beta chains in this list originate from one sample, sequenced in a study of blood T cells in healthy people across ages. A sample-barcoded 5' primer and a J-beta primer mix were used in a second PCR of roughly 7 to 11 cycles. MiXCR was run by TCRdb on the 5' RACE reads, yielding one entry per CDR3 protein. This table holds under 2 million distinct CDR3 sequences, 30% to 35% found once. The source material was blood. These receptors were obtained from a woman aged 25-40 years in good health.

CDR3 protein: CASSLARSYGYTF. The CDR3 DNA sequence: TGTGCCAGCAGCTTAGCCCGGAGCTATGGCTACACCTTC. The rearrangement links TRBV7-2 to TRBJ1-2; D is unclear. CDR1 and CDR2 (germline): SGHTA, FQGNSA. There are 13 residues in the CDR3. Deletions cut 0 bases from V and 4 bases from J, with 6 bases between.

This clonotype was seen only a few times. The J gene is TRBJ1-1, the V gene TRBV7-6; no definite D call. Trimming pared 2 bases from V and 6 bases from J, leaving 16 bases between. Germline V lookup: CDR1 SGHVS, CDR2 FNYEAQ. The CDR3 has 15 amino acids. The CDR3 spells CASSLPPGEGAEAFF. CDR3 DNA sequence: TGTGCCAGCAGCTTACCACCCGGGGAGGGAGCTGAAGCTTTCTTT.

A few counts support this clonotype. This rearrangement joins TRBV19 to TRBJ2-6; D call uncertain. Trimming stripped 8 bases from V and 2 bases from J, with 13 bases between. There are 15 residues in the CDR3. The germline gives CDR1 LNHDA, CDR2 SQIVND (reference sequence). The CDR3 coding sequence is TGTGCCAGTCTCGGGTTAGGCCCTGGGGCCAACGTCCTGACTTTC. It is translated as CASLGLGPGANVLTF.

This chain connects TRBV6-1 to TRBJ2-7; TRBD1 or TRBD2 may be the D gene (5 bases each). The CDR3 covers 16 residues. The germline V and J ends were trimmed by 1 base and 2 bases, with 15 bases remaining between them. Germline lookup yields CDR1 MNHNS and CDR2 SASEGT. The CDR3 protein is CASSEDWDALTYEQYF. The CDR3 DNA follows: TGTGCCAGCAGTGAAGACTGGGACGCCCTTACCTACGAGCAGTACTTC.

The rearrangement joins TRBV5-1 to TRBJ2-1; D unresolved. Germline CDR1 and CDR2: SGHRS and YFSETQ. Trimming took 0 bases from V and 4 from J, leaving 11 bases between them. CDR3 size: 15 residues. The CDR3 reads CASSLETAEYNEQFF. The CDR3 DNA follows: TGCGCCAGCAGCTTGGAGACTGCGGAGTACAATGAGCAGTTCTTC.

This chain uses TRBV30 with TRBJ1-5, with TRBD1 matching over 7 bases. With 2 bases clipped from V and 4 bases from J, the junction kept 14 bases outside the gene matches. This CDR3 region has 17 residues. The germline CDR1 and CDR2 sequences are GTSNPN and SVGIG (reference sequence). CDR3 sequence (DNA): TGTGCCTGGAGTCCCAACCCGACAGGGAGGGGGAATCAGCCCCAGCATTTT. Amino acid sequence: CAWSPNPTGRGNQPQHF.

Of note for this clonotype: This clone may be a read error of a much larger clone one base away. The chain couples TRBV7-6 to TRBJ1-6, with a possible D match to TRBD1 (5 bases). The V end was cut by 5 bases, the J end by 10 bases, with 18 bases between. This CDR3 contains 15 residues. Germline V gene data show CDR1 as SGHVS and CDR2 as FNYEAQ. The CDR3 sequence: CASSPGSSGSSPLHF. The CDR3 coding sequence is TGTGCCAGCAGCCCAGGGTCGTCCGGGAGCTCACCCCTCCACTTT.

Here the CDR3 DNA reads TGTGCCAGCAGCTTAGCGGACAGGGGGGACTACGAGCAGTACTTC. Protein product: CASSLADRGDYEQYF. The chain carries TRBV7-9 and TRBJ2-7; 10 bases fit TRBD1. The J segment lost 3 bases and the V segment lost 0 bases, leaving 2 bases of the junction unmatched. This CDR3 has 15 residues. Germline V gene lookup returns CDR1 SEHNR and CDR2 FQNEAQ (reference sequence).

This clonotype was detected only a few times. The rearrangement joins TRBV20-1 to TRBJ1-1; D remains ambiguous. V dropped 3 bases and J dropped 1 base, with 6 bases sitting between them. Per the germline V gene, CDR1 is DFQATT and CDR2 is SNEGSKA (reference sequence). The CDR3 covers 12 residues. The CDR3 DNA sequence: TGCAGTGCTAGCCCCAAGAACACTGAAGCTTTCTTT. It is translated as CSASPKNTEAFF.

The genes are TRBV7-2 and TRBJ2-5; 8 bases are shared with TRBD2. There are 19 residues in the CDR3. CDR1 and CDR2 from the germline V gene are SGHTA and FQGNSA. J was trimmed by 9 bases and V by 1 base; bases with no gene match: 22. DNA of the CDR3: TGTGCCAGCAGCTTAGTAGGGGGGGGAGCGGGGGACAAGAGAGGGTCCCAGTACTTC. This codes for CASSLVGGGAGDKRGSQYF. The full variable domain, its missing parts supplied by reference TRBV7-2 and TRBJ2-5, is GAGVSQSPSNKVTEKGKDVELRCDPISGHTALYWYRQSLGQGLEFLIYFQGNSAPDKSGLPSDRFSAERTGGSVSTLTIQRTQQEDSAVYLCASSLVGGGAGDKRGSQYFGPGTRLLVL.

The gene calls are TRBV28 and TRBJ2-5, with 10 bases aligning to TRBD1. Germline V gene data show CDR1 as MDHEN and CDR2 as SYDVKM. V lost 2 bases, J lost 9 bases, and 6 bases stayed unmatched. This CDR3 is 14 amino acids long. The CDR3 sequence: CASSLGTGVKAQYF. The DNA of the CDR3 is TGTGCCAGCAGTTTAGGGACAGGGGTAAAGGCCCAGTACTTC.

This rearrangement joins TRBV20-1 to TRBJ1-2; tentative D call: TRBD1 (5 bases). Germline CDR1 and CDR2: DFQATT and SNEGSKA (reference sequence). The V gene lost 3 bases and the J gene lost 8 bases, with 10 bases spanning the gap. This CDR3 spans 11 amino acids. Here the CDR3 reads CSASRGVGYTF. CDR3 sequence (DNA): TGCAGTGCTAGTAGGGGCGTAGGCTACACCTTC.

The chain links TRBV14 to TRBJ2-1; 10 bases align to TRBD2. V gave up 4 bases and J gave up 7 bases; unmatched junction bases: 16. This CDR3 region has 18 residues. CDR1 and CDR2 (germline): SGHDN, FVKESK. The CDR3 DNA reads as TGTGCCAGCAGCCCCCGGGCTGCGAGCGGGGGGGCCGATAATGAGCAGTTCTTC. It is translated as CASSPRAASGGADNEQFF. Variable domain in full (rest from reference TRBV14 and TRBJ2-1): EAGVTQFPSHSVIEKGQTVTLRCDPISGHDNLYWYRRVMGKEIKFLLHFVKESKQDESGMPNNRFLAERTGGTYSTLKVQPAELEDSGVYFCASSPRAASGGADNEQFFGPGTRLTVL.

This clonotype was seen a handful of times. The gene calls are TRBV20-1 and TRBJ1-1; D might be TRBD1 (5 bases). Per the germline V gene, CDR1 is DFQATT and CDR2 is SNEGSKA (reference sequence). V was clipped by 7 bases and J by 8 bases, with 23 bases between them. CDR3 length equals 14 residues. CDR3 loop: CSDRDGGLNSEAFF. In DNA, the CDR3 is TGCAGTGATAGGGACGGCGGCCTAAACTCGGAAGCTTTCTTT.

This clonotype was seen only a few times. In nucleotides, the CDR3 is TGCAGTGCTAGAGATCGGGGCGGGGGGGGCATAAGCTACAATGAGCAGTTCTTC. It codes for CSARDRGGGGISYNEQFF. The genes are TRBV20-1 and TRBJ2-1, with 9 bases aligning to TRBD2. The CDR3 runs to 18 residues. V shed 0 bases, J shed 3 bases, and the junction held 12 bases outside the gene matches. The germline CDR1 and CDR2 sequences are DFQATT and SNEGSKA (reference sequence).

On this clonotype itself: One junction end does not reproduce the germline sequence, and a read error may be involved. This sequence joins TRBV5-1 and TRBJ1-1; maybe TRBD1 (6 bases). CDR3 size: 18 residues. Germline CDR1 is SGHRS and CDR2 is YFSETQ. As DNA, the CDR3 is TGCGCCAGCAGCTTGGCCCCGTGGGGTGGGGGCATGAACACTGAGGCTTTCTTT. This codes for CASSLAPWGGGMNTEAFF.

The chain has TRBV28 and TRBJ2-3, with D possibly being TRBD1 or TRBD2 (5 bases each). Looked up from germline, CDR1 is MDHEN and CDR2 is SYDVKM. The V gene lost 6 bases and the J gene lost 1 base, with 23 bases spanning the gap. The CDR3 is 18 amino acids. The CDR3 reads CASSSPLGASGGTDTQYF. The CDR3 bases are TGTGCCAGCAGCTCCCCGCTCGGGGCCAGCGGAGGCACAGATACGCAGTATTTT. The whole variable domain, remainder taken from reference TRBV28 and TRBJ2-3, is DVKVTQSSRYLVKRTGEKVFLECVQDMDHENMFWYRQDPGLGLRLIYFSYDVKMKEKGDIPEGYSVSREKKERFSLILESASTNQTSMYLCASSSPLGASGGTDTQYFGPGTRLTVL.

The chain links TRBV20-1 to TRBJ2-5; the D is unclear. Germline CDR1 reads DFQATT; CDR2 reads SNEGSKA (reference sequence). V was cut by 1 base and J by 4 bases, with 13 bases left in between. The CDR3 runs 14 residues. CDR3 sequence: CSARGERIGETQYF. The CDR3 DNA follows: TGCAGTGCTAGAGGTGAAAGGATAGGAGAGACCCAGTACTTC.

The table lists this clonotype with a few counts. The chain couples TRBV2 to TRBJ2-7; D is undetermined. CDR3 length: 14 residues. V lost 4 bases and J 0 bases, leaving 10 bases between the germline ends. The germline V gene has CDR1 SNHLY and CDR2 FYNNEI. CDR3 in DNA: TGTGCCAGCAGTGGAAGGCAGGTCTCCTACGAGCAGTACTTC. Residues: CASSGRQVSYEQYF.

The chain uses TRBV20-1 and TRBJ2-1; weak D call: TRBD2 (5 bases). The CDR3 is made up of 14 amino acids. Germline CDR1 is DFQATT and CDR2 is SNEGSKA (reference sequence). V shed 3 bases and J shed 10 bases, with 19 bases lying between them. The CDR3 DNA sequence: TGCAGTGCTAGGGGAACATATGAGGCGGGCGAGCAGTTCTTC. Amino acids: CSARGTYEAGEQFF.

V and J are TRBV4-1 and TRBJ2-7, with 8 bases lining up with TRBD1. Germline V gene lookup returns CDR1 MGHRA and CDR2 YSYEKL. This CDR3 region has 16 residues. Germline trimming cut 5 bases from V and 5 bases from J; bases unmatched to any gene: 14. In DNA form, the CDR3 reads TGCGCCAGCAGCAATGTCGGGACAGGCGGGTCCCACGAGCAGTACTTC. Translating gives CASSNVGTGGSHEQYF.

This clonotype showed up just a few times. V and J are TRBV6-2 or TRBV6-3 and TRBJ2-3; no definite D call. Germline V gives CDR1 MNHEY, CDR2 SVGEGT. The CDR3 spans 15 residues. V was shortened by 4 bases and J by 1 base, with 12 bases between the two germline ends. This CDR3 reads CASSFGSSGTDTQYF. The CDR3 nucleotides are TGTGCCAGCAGTTTCGGAAGTTCGGGCACAGATACGCAGTATTTT.

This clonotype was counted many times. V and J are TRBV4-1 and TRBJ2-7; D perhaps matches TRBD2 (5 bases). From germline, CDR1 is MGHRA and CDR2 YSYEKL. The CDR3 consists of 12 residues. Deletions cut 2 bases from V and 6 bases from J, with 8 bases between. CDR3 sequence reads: CASSQPSREQYF. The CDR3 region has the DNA TGCGCCAGCAGCCAACCTAGCCGCGAGCAGTACTTC.

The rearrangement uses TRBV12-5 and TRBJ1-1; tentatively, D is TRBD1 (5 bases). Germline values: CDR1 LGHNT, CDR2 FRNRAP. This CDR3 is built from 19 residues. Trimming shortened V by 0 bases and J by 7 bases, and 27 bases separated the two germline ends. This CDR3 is CASGLVPRAESVCRGEAFF. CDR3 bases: TGTGCTAGTGGTTTGGTACCAAGGGCAGAATCAGTTTGTAGGGGTGAAGCTTTCTTT.

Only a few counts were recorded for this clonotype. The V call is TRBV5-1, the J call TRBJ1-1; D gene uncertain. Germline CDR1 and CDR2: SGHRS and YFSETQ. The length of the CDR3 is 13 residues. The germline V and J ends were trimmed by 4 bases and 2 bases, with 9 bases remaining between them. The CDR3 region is CASSPTINTEAFF. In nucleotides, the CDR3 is TGCGCCAGCAGCCCTACCATTAACACTGAAGCTTTCTTT.

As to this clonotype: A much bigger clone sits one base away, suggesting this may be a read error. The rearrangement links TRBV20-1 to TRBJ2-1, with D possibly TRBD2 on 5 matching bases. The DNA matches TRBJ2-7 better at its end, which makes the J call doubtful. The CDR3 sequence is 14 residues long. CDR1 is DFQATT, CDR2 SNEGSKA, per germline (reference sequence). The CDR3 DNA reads TGCAGTGCTACAATACTAGTCTCCTACAATGAGCAGTACTTC. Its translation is CSATILVSYNEQYF.

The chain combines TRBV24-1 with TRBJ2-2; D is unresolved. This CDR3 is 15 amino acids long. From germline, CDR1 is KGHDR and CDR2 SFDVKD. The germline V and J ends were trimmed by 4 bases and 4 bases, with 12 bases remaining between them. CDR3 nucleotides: TGTGCCACCAGTGACCCCTCCTCGGGCACCGGGGAGCTGTTTTTT. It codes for CATSDPSSGTGELFF.

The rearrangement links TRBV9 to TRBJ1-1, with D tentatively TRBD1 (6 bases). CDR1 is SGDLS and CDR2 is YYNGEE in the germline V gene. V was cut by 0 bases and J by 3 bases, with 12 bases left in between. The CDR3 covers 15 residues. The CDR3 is CASSVDSGADTEAFF. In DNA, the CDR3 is TGTGCCAGCAGCGTAGATTCGGGGGCGGACACTGAAGCTTTCTTT.

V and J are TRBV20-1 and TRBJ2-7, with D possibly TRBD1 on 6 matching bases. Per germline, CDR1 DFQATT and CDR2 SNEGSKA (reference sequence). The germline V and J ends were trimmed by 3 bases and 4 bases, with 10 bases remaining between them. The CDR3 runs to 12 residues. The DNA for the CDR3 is TGCAGTGCTAGGAAAACAGGGTACGAGCAGTACTTC. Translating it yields CSARKTGYEQYF.

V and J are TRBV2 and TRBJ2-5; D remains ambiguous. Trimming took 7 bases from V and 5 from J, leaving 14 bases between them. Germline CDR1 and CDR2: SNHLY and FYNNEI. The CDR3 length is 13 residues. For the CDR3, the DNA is TGTGCCAGCAACACGTCGCCCGGTGAGACCCAGTACTTC. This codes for CASNTSPGETQYF.

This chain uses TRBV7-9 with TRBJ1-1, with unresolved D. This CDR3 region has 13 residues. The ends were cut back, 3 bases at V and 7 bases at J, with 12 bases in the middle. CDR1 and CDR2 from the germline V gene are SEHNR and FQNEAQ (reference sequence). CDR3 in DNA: TGTGCCAGCAGCTTGACCGGGATTAGTGAAGCTTTCTTT. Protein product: CASSLTGISEAFF.

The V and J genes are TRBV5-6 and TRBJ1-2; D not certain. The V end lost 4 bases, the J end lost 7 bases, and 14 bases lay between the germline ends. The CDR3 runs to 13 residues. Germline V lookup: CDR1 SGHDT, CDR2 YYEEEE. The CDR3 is CASSTDRRFGYTF. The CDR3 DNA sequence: TGTGCCAGCAGCACAGACCGGCGGTTTGGCTACACCTTC.